Listed below are T cell receptor beta chains from one sample, sequenced in a study of blood T cell repertoires in COVID-19. The method was immunoSEQ multiplex PCR; TCRdb's version includes in-frame clones alone and lacks a portion of them. Of around 210,000 clones detected, 86% appear once; the ten largest clones hold 0.78%. Sequencing input: peripheral blood. The origin of the receptors is a woman aged 65 to 85 with acute or convalescent COVID-19. Both conserved end residues are trimmed from each CDR3. The order of the fields is J gene, V gene, CDR3 protein.

j_call: TRBJ1-1; v_call: TRBV5-4; cdr3_aa: ASSLEPGGGSEAF
j_call: TRBJ1-2; v_call: TRBV27; cdr3_aa: ASSFGQNYGYT
j_call: TRBJ2-4; v_call: TRBV19; cdr3_aa: ATTDRMDIQY
j_call: TRBJ2-1; v_call: TRBV3-1/TRBV3-2; cdr3_aa: ASSLNPGAGGLSEQF
j_call: TRBJ2-2; v_call: TRBV6-5; cdr3_aa: ASSLGQASGELF
j_call: TRBJ2-7; v_call: TRBV11-3; cdr3_aa: ASSTGTPTYEQY
j_call: TRBJ2-1; v_call: TRBV5-1; cdr3_aa: ASRLGAGKSNEQF
j_call: TRBJ1-1; v_call: TRBV5-1; cdr3_aa: ASSLGLMNTEAF
j_call: TRBJ1-1; v_call: TRBV5-1; cdr3_aa: ASSPGGERNTEAF
j_call: TRBJ2-7; v_call: TRBV11-2; cdr3_aa: ASSLPPSSYEQY
j_call: TRBJ2-3; v_call: TRBV7-6; cdr3_aa: ASRGGGGPDTQY
j_call: TRBJ1-3; v_call: TRBV6-5; cdr3_aa: ASSYGSQRHGNTIY
j_call: TRBJ1-2; v_call: TRBV3-1/TRBV3-2; cdr3_aa: ASSQVGRVGGYT
j_call: TRBJ2-7; v_call: TRBV6-6; cdr3_aa: ASRPREKGEQY
j_call: TRBJ2-2; v_call: TRBV7-2; cdr3_aa: ASSLQGRNTGELF
j_call: TRBJ1-1; v_call: TRBV5-1; cdr3_aa: ASRDSFLNTEAF
j_call: TRBJ1-6; v_call: TRBV27; cdr3_aa: ASSLSTGGNSPLH
j_call: TRBJ1-3; v_call: TRBV28; cdr3_aa: ASGETASGNTIY
j_call: TRBJ1-6; v_call: TRBV12-3/TRBV12-4; cdr3_aa: ASSSFGAPLH
j_call: TRBJ2-7; v_call: TRBV19; cdr3_aa: ASRDRASAYEQY
j_call: TRBJ1-4; v_call: TRBV3-1/TRBV3-2; cdr3_aa: ASSQDSGTGVGKLF
j_call: TRBJ2-2; v_call: TRBV6-5; cdr3_aa: ASIADRGRIGELF
j_call: TRBJ2-7; v_call: TRBV19; cdr3_aa: ASSVTGNQPSYEQY
j_call: TRBJ1-1; v_call: TRBV2; cdr3_aa: ASSVRGTEAF
j_call: TRBJ1-1; v_call: TRBV6-6; cdr3_aa: ASSNPGQGGTEAF
j_call: TRBJ2-5; v_call: TRBV9; cdr3_aa: ASSVVGAETQY
j_call: TRBJ1-5; v_call: TRBV6-1; cdr3_aa: ASSEAGGGNQPQH
j_call: TRBJ1-1; v_call: TRBV6-1; cdr3_aa: ASTSRGGYTEAF
j_call: TRBJ1-5; v_call: TRBV28; cdr3_aa: ASSSGTGTFPQH
j_call: TRBJ1-2; v_call: TRBV5-5; cdr3_aa: ASSSPGQGSSYT
j_call: TRBJ1-4; v_call: TRBV29-1; cdr3_aa: SVEDHGGEKLF
j_call: TRBJ1-5; v_call: TRBV5-1; cdr3_aa: ASSLEPTGSNQPQH
j_call: TRBJ1-1; v_call: TRBV18; cdr3_aa: ASSLDRNTEAF
j_call: TRBJ2-5; v_call: TRBV3-1/TRBV3-2; cdr3_aa: ASSQTSGGAQTQY
j_call: TRBJ1-1; v_call: TRBV7-2; cdr3_aa: ASSLVRGTEAF
j_call: TRBJ2-2; v_call: TRBV5-1; cdr3_aa: ASSWSGTGELF
j_call: TRBJ2-1; v_call: TRBV7-3; cdr3_aa: ASSPRTSGGEQF
j_call: TRBJ2-3; v_call: TRBV19; cdr3_aa: ASSSGRHTDTQY
j_call: TRBJ1-1; v_call: TRBV27; cdr3_aa: ASSLSPGASEAF
j_call: TRBJ2-7; v_call: TRBV5-5; cdr3_aa: ASSLGVGEQY
j_call: TRBJ1-1; v_call: TRBV15; cdr3_aa: ATSSIPGGEAF
j_call: TRBJ2-2; v_call: TRBV2; cdr3_aa: ASSVAGGPVGELF
j_call: TRBJ2-2; v_call: TRBV28; cdr3_aa: ASSPGLAGGRGELF
j_call: TRBJ2-7; v_call: TRBV13; cdr3_aa: ASSPDRSTYEQY
j_call: TRBJ1-5; v_call: TRBV7-2; cdr3_aa: ASRPDRGIGNQPQH
j_call: TRBJ1-5; v_call: TRBV5-5; cdr3_aa: ASSVTGRQPQH
j_call: TRBJ2-2; v_call: TRBV6-5; cdr3_aa: ASSPGTGNRAELF
j_call: TRBJ2-2; v_call: TRBV4-1; cdr3_aa: ASSQGAGRAGELF
j_call: TRBJ1-2; v_call: TRBV6-6; cdr3_aa: ASRAAGTGVEGYT
j_call: TRBJ1-1; v_call: TRBV6-5; cdr3_aa: ASSPGQGRVAF
j_call: TRBJ1-6; v_call: TRBV28; cdr3_aa: ASSLPRVNSPLH
j_call: TRBJ2-2; v_call: TRBV5-1; cdr3_aa: ASALDSLGTGELF
j_call: TRBJ1-3; v_call: TRBV19; cdr3_aa: ASGDRRLSGNTIY
j_call: TRBJ1-1; v_call: TRBV3-1/TRBV3-2; cdr3_aa: ASSRRVMNTEAF
j_call: TRBJ2-7; v_call: TRBV23-1; cdr3_aa: ASRLGGTYEQY
j_call: TRBJ1-2; v_call: TRBV23-1; cdr3_aa: ASSRGTPGRGYT
j_call: TRBJ2-1; v_call: TRBV7-3; cdr3_aa: ASSLGTSGSTEQF
j_call: TRBJ1-4; v_call: TRBV28; cdr3_aa: ASRGRRVSGQDREKLF
j_call: TRBJ2-3; v_call: TRBV9; cdr3_aa: ASSGGAGGGSTDTQY
j_call: TRBJ2-2; v_call: TRBV28; cdr3_aa: ASSLSSTGELF